This is a list of T cell receptor beta chains from one sample in a study of blood T cells in healthy people across ages. One entry per CDR3 protein, called by TCRdb with MiXCR from the 5' RACE reads. The sample lists about 1.6 million distinct CDR3 sequences, around 36% seen once, with about 11% in the top ten. The sample comprised blood. The receptors shown here come from a woman in her thirties in good health. The CDR3 runs from the conserved cysteine through the conserved F or W. The order of the fields is J gene, clone size, D gene, V gene, CDR3 protein, CDR3 DNA. A D gene is named only where the DNA matches it firmly. Some rows mark clone size as missing; the rest say once, few, many or name a class of expanded clone.

TRBJ1-5	.	.	TRBV9	CTSSVEYNQPQHF	TGTACCAGCAGCGTGGAGTACAATCAGCCCCAGCATTTT
TRBJ1-6	once	TRBD1	TRBV2	CASVRDRLRDNSPLHF	TGTGCCAGCGTCCGGGACAGGTTGAGGGATAATTCACCCCTCCACTTT
TRBJ1-5	.	TRBD1	TRBV6-2/TRBV6-3	CASIPGQSSNQPQHF	TGTGCCAGCATCCCGGGACAGTCCAGCAATCAGCCCCAGCATTTT
TRBJ1-1	.	.	TRBV29-1	CSGDSQVDTEAFF	TGCAGCGGTGACTCCCAGGTGGACACTGAAGCTTTCTTT
TRBJ2-6	.	TRBD2	TRBV7-9	CASNHFGEGRESYGANVLTF	TGTGCCAGCAACCACTTCGGGGAGGGGCGGGAAAGTTATGGGGCCAACGTCCTGACTTTC
TRBJ1-1	.	.	TRBV9	CASSVEPEAFF	TGTGCCAGCAGCGTAGAGCCTGAAGCTTTCTTT
TRBJ2-1	.	TRBD1	TRBV7-9	CASSPLVGQGSYEQFF	TGTGCCAGCAGCCCCCTGGTGGGACAGGGAAGCTATGAGCAGTTCTTC
TRBJ2-5	few	TRBD1	TRBV10-3	CAISGRTGEETQYF	TGTGCCATCAGTGGGCGGACAGGGGAAGAGACCCAGTACTTC
TRBJ1-2	few	.	TRBV6-5	CASSSRRSYGYTF	TGTGCCAGCAGTTCCCGACGGAGCTATGGCTACACCTTC
TRBJ2-5	many	.	TRBV11-2	CASSSTRLETQYF	TGTGCCAGCAGTTCGACTAGATTGGAGACCCAGTACTTC
TRBJ1-5	.	.	TRBV6-2/TRBV6-3	CASSLSYEPQHF	TGTGCCAGCAGTTTATCCTACGAGCCCCAGCATTTT
TRBJ2-7	few	.	TRBV29-1	CSVESGESYEQYF	TGCAGCGTTGAGTCGGGGGAAAGCTACGAGCAGTACTTC
TRBJ1-2	.	TRBD1	TRBV20-1	CSALPISPGQGDGYTF	TGCAGTGCTCTACCCATCTCTCCGGGACAGGGTGATGGCTACACCTTC
TRBJ1-2	.	.	TRBV5-1	CASSPPGRLRDGDSYGYTF	TGCGCCAGCAGCCCGCCCGGCCGCCTCCGGGACGGAGATTCGTATGGCTACACCTTC
TRBJ2-1	.	.	TRBV4-1	CASSRGNLEQFF	TGCGCCAGCAGCCGAGGGAACTTGGAGCAGTTCTTC
TRBJ2-5	.	TRBD2	TRBV27	CASAGREETQYF	TGTGCCAGCGCAGGGAGGGAAGAGACCCAGTACTTC
TRBJ2-3	few	.	TRBV5-5	CASSRLWGTDTQYF	TGTGCCAGCAGCCGCCTTTGGGGCACAGATACGCAGTATTTT
TRBJ2-7	many	.	TRBV29-1	CSVRHSGPYEQYF	TGCAGCGTAAGACACAGTGGCCCCTACGAGCAGTACTTC
TRBJ2-3	many	.	TRBV7-8	CASSEESDTDTQYF	TGTGCCAGCAGCGAGGAGAGCGACACAGATACGCAGTATTTT
TRBJ1-6	.	TRBD1	TRBV10-3	CAIRRTGEKTSPLHF	TGTGCCATCAGGCGGACAGGGGAGAAGACTTCACCCCTCCACTTT
TRBJ2-3	few	TRBD1	TRBV29-1	CSVGTGGTDTQYF	TGCAGCGTGGGGACAGGGGGGACAGATACGCAGTATTTT
TRBJ1-3	.	.	TRBV4-1	CASSARGKEIGNTIYF	TGCGCCAGCAGCGCCCGCGGTAAGGAGATTGGAAACACCATATATTTT
TRBJ1-1	.	.	TRBV30	CAWKGLNTEAFF	TGTGCCTGGAAGGGCCTGAACACTGAAGCTTTCTTT
TRBJ2-1	few	.	TRBV7-2	CASSLVSGASYNEQFF	TGTGCCAGCAGCTTAGTTTCGGGGGCCTCCTACAATGAGCAGTTCTTC
TRBJ2-7	.	.	TRBV18	CASSPFAGDEQYF	TGTGCCAGCTCACCATTTGCCGGGGACGAGCAGTACTTC
TRBJ2-7	.	TRBD2	TRBV28	CASSGAWGGEQYF	TGTGCCAGCAGTGGAGCCTGGGGGGGCGAGCAGTACTTC